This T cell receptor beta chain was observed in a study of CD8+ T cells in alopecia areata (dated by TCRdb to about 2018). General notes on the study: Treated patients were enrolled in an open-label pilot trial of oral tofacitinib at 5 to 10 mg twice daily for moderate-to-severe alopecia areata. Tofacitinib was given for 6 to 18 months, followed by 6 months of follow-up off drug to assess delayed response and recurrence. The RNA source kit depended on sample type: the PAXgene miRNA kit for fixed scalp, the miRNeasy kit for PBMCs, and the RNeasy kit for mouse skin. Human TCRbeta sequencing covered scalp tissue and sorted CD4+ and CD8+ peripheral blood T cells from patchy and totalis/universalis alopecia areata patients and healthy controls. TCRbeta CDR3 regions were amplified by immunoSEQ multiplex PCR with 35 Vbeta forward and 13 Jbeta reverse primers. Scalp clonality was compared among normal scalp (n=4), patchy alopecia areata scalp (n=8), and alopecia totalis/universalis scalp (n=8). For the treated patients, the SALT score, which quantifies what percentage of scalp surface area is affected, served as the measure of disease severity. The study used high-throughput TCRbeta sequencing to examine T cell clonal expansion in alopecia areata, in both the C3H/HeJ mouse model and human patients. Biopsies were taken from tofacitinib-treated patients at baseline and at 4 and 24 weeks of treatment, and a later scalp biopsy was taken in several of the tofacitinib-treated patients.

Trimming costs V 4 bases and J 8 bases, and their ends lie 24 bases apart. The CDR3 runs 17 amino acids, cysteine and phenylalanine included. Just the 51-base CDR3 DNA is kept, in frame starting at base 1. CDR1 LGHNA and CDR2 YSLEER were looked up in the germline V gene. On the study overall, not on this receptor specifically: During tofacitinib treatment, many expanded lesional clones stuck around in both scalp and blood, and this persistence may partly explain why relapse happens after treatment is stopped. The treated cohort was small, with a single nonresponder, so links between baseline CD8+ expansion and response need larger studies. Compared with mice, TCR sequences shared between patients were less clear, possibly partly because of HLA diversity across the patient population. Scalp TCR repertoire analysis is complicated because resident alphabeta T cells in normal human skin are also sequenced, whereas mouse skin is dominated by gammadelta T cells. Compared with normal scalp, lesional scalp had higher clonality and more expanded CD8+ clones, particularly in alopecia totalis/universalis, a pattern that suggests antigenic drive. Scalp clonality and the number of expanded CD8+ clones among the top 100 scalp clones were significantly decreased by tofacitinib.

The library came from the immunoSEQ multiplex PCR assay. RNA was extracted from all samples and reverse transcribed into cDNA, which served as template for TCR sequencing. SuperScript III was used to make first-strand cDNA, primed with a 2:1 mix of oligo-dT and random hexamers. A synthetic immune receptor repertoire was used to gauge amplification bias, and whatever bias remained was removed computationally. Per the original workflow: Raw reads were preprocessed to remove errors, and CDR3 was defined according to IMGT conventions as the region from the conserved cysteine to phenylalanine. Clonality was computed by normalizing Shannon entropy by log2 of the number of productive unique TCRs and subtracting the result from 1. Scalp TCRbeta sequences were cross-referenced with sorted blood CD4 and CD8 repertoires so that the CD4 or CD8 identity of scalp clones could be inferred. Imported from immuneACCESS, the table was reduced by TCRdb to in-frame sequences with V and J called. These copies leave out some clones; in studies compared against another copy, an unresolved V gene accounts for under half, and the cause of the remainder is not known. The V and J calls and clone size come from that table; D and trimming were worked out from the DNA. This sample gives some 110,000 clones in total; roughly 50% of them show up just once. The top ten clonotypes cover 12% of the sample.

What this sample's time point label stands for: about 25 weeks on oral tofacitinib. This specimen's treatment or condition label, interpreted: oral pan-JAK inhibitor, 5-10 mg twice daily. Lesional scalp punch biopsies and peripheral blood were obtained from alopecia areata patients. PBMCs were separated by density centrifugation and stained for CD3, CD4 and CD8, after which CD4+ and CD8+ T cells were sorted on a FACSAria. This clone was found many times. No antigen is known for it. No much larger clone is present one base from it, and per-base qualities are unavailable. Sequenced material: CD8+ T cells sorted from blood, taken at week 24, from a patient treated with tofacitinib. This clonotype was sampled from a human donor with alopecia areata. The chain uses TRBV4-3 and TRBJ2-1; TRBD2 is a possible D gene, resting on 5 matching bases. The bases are TGCGCCAGCAGCCTAAAGCTCCCCGGTACTAGTGTCTATGAGCAGTTCTTC. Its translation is CASSLKLPGTSVYEQFF.